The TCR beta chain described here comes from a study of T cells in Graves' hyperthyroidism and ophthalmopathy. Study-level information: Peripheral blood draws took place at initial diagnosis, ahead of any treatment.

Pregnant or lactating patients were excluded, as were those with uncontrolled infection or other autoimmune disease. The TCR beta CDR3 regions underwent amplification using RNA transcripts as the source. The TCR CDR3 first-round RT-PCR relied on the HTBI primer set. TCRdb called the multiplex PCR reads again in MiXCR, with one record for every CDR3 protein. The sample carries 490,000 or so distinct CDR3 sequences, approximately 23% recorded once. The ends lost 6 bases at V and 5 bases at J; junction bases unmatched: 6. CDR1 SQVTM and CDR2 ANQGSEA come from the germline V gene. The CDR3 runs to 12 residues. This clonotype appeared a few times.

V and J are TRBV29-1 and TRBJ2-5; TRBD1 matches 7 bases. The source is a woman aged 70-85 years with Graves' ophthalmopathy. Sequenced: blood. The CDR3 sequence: CSVPRGKETQYF. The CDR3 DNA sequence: TGCAGCGTCCCCAGGGGGAAGGAGACCCAGTACTTC.